Listed below are T cell receptor beta chains from one sample, sequenced in a study of T cells in Graves' hyperthyroidism and ophthalmopathy. MiXCR was run by TCRdb on the multiplex PCR reads, yielding one entry per CDR3 protein. This table has around 390,000 distinct CDR3 sequences, more than 12% appearing once. Sequencing was carried out using blood. Receptors were obtained from a woman aged 25-40 years with Graves' ophthalmopathy. CDR3s include the opening cysteine and the closing phenylalanine or tryptophan. The D gene is left open where the match is weak. A row's size may be missing; if present it is once, few, many or a size class.

cdr3_nt cdr3_aa v_call d_call j_call clone_size
TGTGCCAGCAGTGCCCGGGACAGGAGTAGGGTCTACAATGAGCAGTTCTTC CASSARDRSRVYNEQFF TRBV27 TRBD1 TRBJ2-1 many
TGCAGTGCTAGAGGGACTAGCGGGGGGGCCTCAGATACGCAGTATTTT CSARGTSGGASDTQYF TRBV20-1 TRBD2 TRBJ2-3 NA
TGTGCCAGCAGCCAGGACATACCGACGGAGACCCAGTACTTC CASSQDIPTETQYF TRBV5-8 NA TRBJ2-5 NA
TGTGCCAGCAGCGTAGGCGGCAGGGGGGAGACCCAGTACTTC CASSVGGRGETQYF TRBV9 TRBD1 TRBJ2-5 many
TGTGCCTGGAGTCCAGGGACAGGGAGGAACACTGAAGCTTTCTTT CAWSPGTGRNTEAFF TRBV30 TRBD1 TRBJ1-1 many
TGTGCCAGCAGCCACTACTCCGGGACAGGGAATGAAAAACTGTTTTTT CASSHYSGTGNEKLFF TRBV3-1 TRBD1 TRBJ1-4 many
TGTGCCAGCAGTTGGGACAGGGAGTACGAGCAGTACTTC CASSWDREYEQYF TRBV28 TRBD1 TRBJ2-7 many
TGTGCCAGCGCCCGAGAGGGGGCGAGCAATCAGCCCCAGCATTTT CASAREGASNQPQHF TRBV11-2 TRBD1 TRBJ1-5 many
TGTGCCAGCACTATTTTGAGGGGAGTTTGGCAGGCTAATGAAAAACTGTTTTTT CASTILRGVWQANEKLFF TRBV28 NA TRBJ1-4 NA
TGTGCCAGCGACGCGGGGACTGGGTACCAAGAGACCCAGTACTTC CASDAGTGYQETQYF TRBV2 NA TRBJ2-5 many
TGCAGTGCCCCCACGGGCACTGAAGCTTTCTTT CSAPTGTEAFF TRBV29-1 NA TRBJ1-1 many
TGCGCCAGCAGCCAAGATTCGGGACAGGGGTACGAGCAGTACTTC CASSQDSGQGYEQYF TRBV4-1 TRBD1 TRBJ2-7 few
TGTGCCAGCAGCGCGGGACTAGCGGGGGGCGCAACTAATGAAAAACTGTTTTTT CASSAGLAGGATNEKLFF TRBV7-9 NA TRBJ1-4 few
TGTGCCAGCAGGACTAGCGGGAGTGGGGATGAGCAGTTCTTC CASRTSGSGDEQFF TRBV2 TRBD2 TRBJ2-1 NA
TGCAGTGCTGACGGGACAGGGGTGTTCACTGAAGCTTTCTTT CSADGTGVFTEAFF TRBV20-1 TRBD1 TRBJ1-1 NA
TGCAGTGCTAGAGATCCAACTTCGGCTGGGGAGCTGTTTTTT CSARDPTSAGELFF TRBV20-1 NA TRBJ2-2 NA
TGTGCCAGCACCCGAAGAGGGCCGACGTTTGCGAACACCGGGGAGCTGTTTTTT CASTRRGPTFANTGELFF TRBV27 NA TRBJ2-2 many
TGTGCCATCAGTGCGTTGAACGTAGGGGGTACTCAGCCCCAGCATTTT CAISALNVGGTQPQHF TRBV10-3 NA TRBJ1-5 NA
TGTGCCAGCAGACATCTAAATGAAGCTTTCTTT CASRHLNEAFF TRBV3-1 NA TRBJ1-1 many
TGCGCCAGCAGCTTGGATAGCGGGGGCTTCACAGATACGCAGTATTTT CASSLDSGGFTDTQYF TRBV5-1 TRBD2 TRBJ2-3 many
TGTGCCAGCAGCTTAGGCCAGGAAACCTACGAGCAGTACTTC CASSLGQETYEQYF TRBV5-1 NA TRBJ2-7 many
TGTGCCAGCAGTTTGTCCAGGGAGCAGTACTTC CASSLSREQYF TRBV28 NA TRBJ2-7 many
TGTGCCACCAGCAGAGGTTTCGGTGAGCAGTTCTTC CATSRGFGEQFF TRBV15 NA TRBJ2-1 few
TGTGCCAGCAAACGGCGAGGACAACAAGAGACCCAGTACTTC CASKRRGQQETQYF TRBV27 NA TRBJ2-5 few
TGTGCCAGCAGTGAAAGGGACGGTGACTACGAGCAGTACTTC CASSERDGDYEQYF TRBV6-1 NA TRBJ2-7 many
TGTGCCAGCAGTGAAAGACTAGCGGGTTACAATGAGCAGTTCTTC CASSERLAGYNEQFF TRBV6-4 TRBD2 TRBJ2-1 NA
TGTGCCAGCAGCTTAGTTTCTGCTAACTATGGCTACACCTTC CASSLVSANYGYTF TRBV7-2 NA TRBJ1-2 many
TGTGCCAGCAGTGAAGATCGAGATACGCAGTATTTT CASSEDRDTQYF TRBV2 NA TRBJ2-3 many
TGTGCCAGCAGTTTCTCCCTAGACAGGGGCCAGTTCTTC CASSFSLDRGQFF TRBV28 TRBD1 TRBJ2-1 many
TGTGCCAGCAGCTTGGCGGGGGCCCTAAATCGGATCTCCTACAATGAGCAGTTCTTC CASSLAGALNRISYNEQFF TRBV5-5 NA TRBJ2-1 NA
TGTGCCAGCAGCCATGAGGGGTTGACGGATACGCAGTATTTT CASSHEGLTDTQYF TRBV3-1 NA TRBJ2-3 many
TGTGCCTGGAGTGTACTTAATCAGCCCCAGCATTTT CAWSVLNQPQHF TRBV30 NA TRBJ1-5 many
TGTGCCAGCAGCCTCACCGGGACCCCCAAAACCGGGGAGCTGTTTTTT CASSLTGTPKTGELFF TRBV7-9 NA TRBJ2-2 NA
TGCAGTGCTATTTATGTTGAGCAGTTCTTC CSAIYVEQFF TRBV20-1 NA TRBJ2-1 many
TGTGCCAGCAGTTCAATGGCGGGGGGGCGGAATGAGCAGTTCTTC CASSSMAGGRNEQFF TRBV28 TRBD2 TRBJ2-1 many
TGTGCCAGCAGCTTGGCGGGGGGGTTCCTTACCTACGAGCAGTACTTC CASSLAGGFLTYEQYF TRBV5-5 TRBD2 TRBJ2-7 NA
TGTGCCAGCAGCCAAGGAGGCAGGGAGTCCGATACGCAGTATTTT CASSQGGRESDTQYF TRBV3-1 NA TRBJ2-3 many
TGTGCCAGCAGCGACGTCAGGGGCGGCGGGGAGCTGTTTTTT CASSDVRGGGELFF TRBV7-6 NA TRBJ2-2 many
TGTGCCTGGAGTGTACCCGTCGGGTTTTCTCCACCCCTCCACTTT CAWSVPVGFSPPLHF TRBV30 NA TRBJ1-6 many
TGTGCCAGCAGTACACTTGCAGGGGGTGAGGGCTACACCTTC CASSTLAGGEGYTF TRBV12-3/TRBV12-4 TRBD1 TRBJ1-2 few
TGTGCCTGGAAAAAGACAGGGCGGTTTCTAGGCGCGGACACTGAAGCTTTCTTT CAWKKTGRFLGADTEAFF TRBV30 TRBD1 TRBJ1-1 many
TGTGCCAGCAGCTTAGAGCCCCGCTCCTACAATGAGCAGTTCTTC CASSLEPRSYNEQFF TRBV7-9 NA TRBJ2-1 many
TGCAGTGCTAGGATGGGTATCTCCTACAATGAGCAGTTCTTC CSARMGISYNEQFF TRBV20-1 NA TRBJ2-1 NA
TGTGCCAGCAGTCCCGGGACAGTAACCACCTATGGCTACACCTTC CASSPGTVTTYGYTF TRBV12-3/TRBV12-4 TRBD1 TRBJ1-2 NA
TGTGCCAGCAGGATTACAGGGTTAGAGACCCAGTACTTC CASRITGLETQYF TRBV6-1 NA TRBJ2-5 many
TGCAGTGCTAGATTATGGCGGGGCTATGGCTACACCTTC CSARLWRGYGYTF TRBV20-1 NA TRBJ1-2 many
TGTGCCAGTAGGTTATTAGGAACCACTGAAGCTTTCTTT CASRLLGTTEAFF TRBV19 NA TRBJ1-1 many
TGTGCCAGCAGCTTATATGGCGCTCGGGACAGGGTCTCCGAGCAGTACTTC CASSLYGARDRVSEQYF TRBV11-2 TRBD1 TRBJ2-7 many
TGCAGTGCATGCGGGGGGACAGGGAGGGCCAATGAGCAGTTCTTC CSACGGTGRANEQFF TRBV20-1 NA TRBJ2-1 many
TGTGCCAGCAGCTTGGGGGGGCCAATCGAGCAGTACTTC CASSLGGPIEQYF TRBV5-6 NA TRBJ2-7 many
TGTGCCTGGTCTCAGCCATCCTACGAGCAGTACTTC CAWSQPSYEQYF TRBV30 NA TRBJ2-7 many
TGTGCCAGCAGTTTCTTGGGGGCGGATGAAAAACTGTTTTTT CASSFLGADEKLFF TRBV12-3/TRBV12-4 NA TRBJ1-4 many
TGTGCCTGGAGACAAGCGGGACCATACACAGATACGCAGTATTTT CAWRQAGPYTDTQYF TRBV30 TRBD2 TRBJ2-3 NA